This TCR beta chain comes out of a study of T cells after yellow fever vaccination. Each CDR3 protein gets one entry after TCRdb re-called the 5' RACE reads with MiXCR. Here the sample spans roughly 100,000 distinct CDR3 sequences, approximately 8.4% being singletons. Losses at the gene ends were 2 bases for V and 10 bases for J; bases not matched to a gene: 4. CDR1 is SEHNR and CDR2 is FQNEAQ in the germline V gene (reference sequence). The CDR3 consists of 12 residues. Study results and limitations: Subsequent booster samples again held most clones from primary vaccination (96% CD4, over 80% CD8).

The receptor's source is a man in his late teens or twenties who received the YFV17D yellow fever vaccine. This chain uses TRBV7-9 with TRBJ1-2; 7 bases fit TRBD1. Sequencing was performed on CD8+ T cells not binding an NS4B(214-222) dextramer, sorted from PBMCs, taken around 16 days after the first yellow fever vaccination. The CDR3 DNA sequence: TGTGCCAGCAGCTTAAGGGGGCGCGTCTACACCTTC. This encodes CASSLRGRVYTF.